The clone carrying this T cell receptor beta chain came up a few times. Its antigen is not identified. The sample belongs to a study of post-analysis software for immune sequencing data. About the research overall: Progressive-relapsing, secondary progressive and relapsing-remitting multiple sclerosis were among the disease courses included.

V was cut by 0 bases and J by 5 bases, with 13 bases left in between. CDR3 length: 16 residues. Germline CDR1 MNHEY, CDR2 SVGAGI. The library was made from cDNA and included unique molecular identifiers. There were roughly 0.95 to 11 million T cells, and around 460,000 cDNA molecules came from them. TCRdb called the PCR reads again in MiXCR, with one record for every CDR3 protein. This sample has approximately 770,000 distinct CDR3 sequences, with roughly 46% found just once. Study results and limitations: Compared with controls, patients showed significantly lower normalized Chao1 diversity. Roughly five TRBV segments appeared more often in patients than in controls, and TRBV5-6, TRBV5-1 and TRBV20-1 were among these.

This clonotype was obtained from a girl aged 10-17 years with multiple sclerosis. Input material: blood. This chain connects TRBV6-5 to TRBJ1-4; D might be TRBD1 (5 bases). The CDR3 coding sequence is TGTGCCAGCAGTTACTCGATGGGGGGACTCAATGAAAAACTGTTTTTT. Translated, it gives CASSYSMGGLNEKLFF.